The source of this T cell receptor (beta chain) is a study of T cell repertoires in cytomegalovirus infection. There are many counts of this clonotype. One entry per CDR3 protein, called by TCRdb with MiXCR from the reads. The data contain 400,000 or so distinct CDR3 sequences, roughly 20% of them singletons. The sequence was obtained from a human donor in good health (CMV status not recorded). Some clones in this sample may be carry-over from other donors' samples. The sample was PBMCs.

This CDR3 is CASTLLATDEQYF. In DNA form, the CDR3 reads TGTGCCAGCACCCTGCTAGCAACGGACGAGCAGTACTTC. The V gene is TRBV7-8, the J gene TRBJ2-7, with D maybe TRBD2 (5 bases). Germline CDR1 SGHVS, CDR2 FQNEAQ. Trimming removed 7 bases at V and 5 bases at J, with 15 bases between. CDR3 length equals 13 residues.